Presented here are 6 T cell receptor beta chains from one specimen sequenced in a study of T cell responses to AZD1222 COVID-19 vaccine. The protocol was immunoSEQ multiplex PCR, while the TCRdb copy is restricted to in-frame clones and leaves out a portion. Of about 49,000 clones in the sample, approximately 79% are singletons; the top ten hold 20%. This specimen was peripheral blood, taken on day 0 of MenACWY control vaccination. All receptors come from an adult in good health.

The V and J genes are TRBV6-1 and TRBJ1-6, with D maybe TRBD1 (6 bases). CDR3 length: 14 amino acids. CDR1 is MNHNS and CDR2 is SASEGT in the germline V gene. V was clipped by 2 bases and J by 9 bases, with 11 bases between them. The CDR3 reads CASSERAGASPLHF. Here the CDR3 DNA reads TGTGCCAGCAGTGAACGGGCAGGGGCTTCACCCCTCCACTTT.

The chain joins TRBV2 to TRBJ2-7; D remains unclear. The germline gives CDR1 SNHLY, CDR2 FYNNEI. This CDR3 is 14 amino acids long. V lost 3 bases, J lost 0 bases, and 9 bases lay in between. In DNA, the CDR3 is TGTGCCAGCAGTGACGGGCGGTTCTCCTACGAGCAGTACTTC. It specifies CASSDGRFSYEQYF.

This rearrangement joins TRBV30 to TRBJ2-1; D is possibly TRBD2 (5 bases). CDR3 length equals 16 residues. The ends were cut back, 4 bases at V and 0 bases at J, with 16 bases in the middle. Germline lookup yields CDR1 GTSNPN and CDR2 SVGIG (reference sequence). The CDR3 spells CAWTLGGPSSYNEQFF. The CDR3 DNA follows: TGTGCCTGGACCCTCGGCGGGCCCAGCTCCTACAATGAGCAGTTCTTC. Looking up the rest from reference TRBV30 and TRBJ2-1 gives the full variable domain: SQTIHQWPATLVQPVGSPLSLECTVEGTSNPNLYWYRQAAGRGLQLLFYSVGIGQISSEVPQNLSASRPQDRQFILSSKKLLLSDSGFYLCAWTLGGPSSYNEQFFGPGTRLTVL.

V gene TRBV4-1 combines with J gene TRBJ1-4; 7 nucleotides align to TRBD1. J gave up 9 bases and V 0 bases, and 13 bases lay outside the gene matches. The CDR3 has 17 residues. Germline loops: CDR1 MGHRA, CDR2 YSYEKL. CDR3 protein: CASSQDQYRGGGQKLFF. The CDR3 DNA sequence: TGCGCCAGCAGCCAAGATCAATACAGGGGCGGAGGACAAAAACTGTTTTTT.

The chain uses TRBV2 and TRBJ2-5; TRBD2 might be the D (6 bases). The CDR3 consists of 15 residues. The germline CDR1 and CDR2 sequences are SNHLY and FYNNEI. Trimming removed 7 bases at V and 1 base at J, with 16 bases between. CDR3 nucleotide sequence: TGTGCCAGCACCAATGGAGGGGTTCGCCAAGAGACCCAGTACTTC. It encodes CASTNGGVRQETQYF.

The CDR3 coding sequence is TGTGCCACCTCTCGGGCAGTGAACACTGAAGCTTTCTTT. Amino acids: CATSRAVNTEAFF. The rearrangement links TRBV10-3 to TRBJ1-1; D not resolved. The CDR3 length is 13 residues. V was cut by 10 bases and J by 0 bases, with 12 bases left in between. Germline V gives CDR1 ENHRY, CDR2 SYGVKD.